What follows are 8 T cell receptor beta chains derived from one specimen sequenced in a study of blood T cell repertoires in COVID-19. Some clones are missing from TCRdb's copy, which holds only in-frame ones; the method was immunoSEQ multiplex PCR. The table shows a few hundred thousand clones, with roughly nine tenths occurring only once. The sequenced sample consisted of PBMCs or T cells enriched from blood (not recorded which). These receptors were collected from a woman aged 55-70 years who had recovered from COVID-19.

This chain connects TRBV30 to TRBJ1-2; weak D call: TRBD1 (6 bases). Germline V gene sequence: CDR1 GTSNPN, CDR2 SVGIG (reference sequence). The CDR3 sequence is 12 residues long. V lost 8 bases and J 8 bases, leaving 18 bases between the germline ends. Written as DNA, the CDR3 is TGTGCCATCACCTCAGGGGTCGCGGGCTACACCTTC. Translating it yields CAITSGVAGYTF.

The V call is TRBV10-3, the J call TRBJ1-5, with D possibly matching TRBD1 (6 bases). The CDR3 consists of 14 residues. The V gene's germline CDR1 is ENHRY and CDR2 SYGVKD. Trimming shortened V by 8 bases and J by 0 bases, and 11 bases separated the two germline ends. CDR3 region: CAILQGYSNQPQHF. The CDR3 DNA sequence: TGTGCCATCCTACAGGGATATAGCAATCAGCCCCAGCATTTT.

This chain uses TRBV2 with TRBJ1-5; no clear D gene. Deletions cut 5 bases from V and 0 bases from J, with 8 bases between. Germline CDR1 and CDR2: SNHLY and FYNNEI. There are 14 residues in the CDR3. The CDR3 DNA follows: TGTGCCAGCAGTCGGGAGTTTAGCAATCAGCCCCAGCATTTT. It encodes CASSREFSNQPQHF.

The V gene is TRBV5-8, the J gene TRBJ1-5; D is uncertain. Trimming pared 2 bases from V and 7 bases from J, leaving 10 bases between. This CDR3 spans 13 amino acids. CDR1 SGHTS and CDR2 YDEGEE come from the germline V gene. As DNA, the CDR3 is TGTGCCAGCAGCTTCGCAGGAGGACAGCCCCAGCATTTT. Protein sequence: CASSFAGGQPQHF.

The CDR3 coding sequence is TGCGCCAGCAGCCTGACAGGACGCGGCTACACCTTC. Amino acids: CASSLTGRGYTF. This chain links TRBV5-1 with TRBJ1-2; TRBD1 might be the D (6 bases). In germline, CDR1 is SGHRS, CDR2 YFSETQ. This CDR3 has 12 residues. V lost 4 bases and J 8 bases, leaving 12 bases between the germline ends.

The V and J genes are TRBV7-9 and TRBJ1-5, with 7 positions matching TRBD1. V was clipped by 4 bases and J by 5 bases; unmatched bases: 8. CDR3 size: 15 residues. Germline assignment: CDR1 SEHNR and CDR2 FQNEAQ (reference sequence). The CDR3 DNA reads as TGTGCCAGCAGCTCTCCGACAGGGAACGATCAGCCCCAGCATTTT. Its protein is CASSSPTGNDQPQHF.

This clone was seen just once. This sequence joins TRBV10-2 and TRBJ1-2; 8 bases are a match to TRBD1. This CDR3 spans 16 amino acids. J lost 8 bases, V lost 0 bases, and 11 bases had no gene match. Germline V gives CDR1 WSHSY, CDR2 SAAADI. This CDR3 is CASSESSLGQGGGYTF. The CDR3 nucleotides read TGCGCCAGCAGTGAGTCGAGTCTCGGACAGGGAGGGGGCTACACCTTC.

This clone was observed a single time. The chain carries TRBV5-1 and TRBJ1-6, with D possibly being TRBD1 (5 bases). Trimming took off 1 base at V and 7 bases at J, with 9 bases between the two ends. Germline V gives CDR1 SGHRS, CDR2 YFSETQ. The CDR3 loop spans 14 amino acids. CDR3 in DNA: TGCGCCAGCAGCTTGCAGGGAAAAAATTCACCCCTCCACTTT. It specifies CASSLQGKNSPLHF.